This T cell receptor (beta chain) was captured in a study of T cell responses to AZD1222 COVID-19 vaccine. Study-level findings and limits: Repertoires in all cases were sampled only once the peak T cell response had passed. Of spike-specific TCRs, nearly half reportedly target regions left unmutated in variants. Only 5 or 6 individuals given AZD1222 were seropositive at baseline. White British donors predominated, females outnumbered males, and clonal diversity was possibly underestimated.

The repertoire was sequenced with immunoSEQ multiplex PCR; TCRdb's copy has only in-frame clones and lacks some. The sample includes 83,000 or so clones, more than 75% of them seen just once. Turning to this clone: Its antigen is unidentified.

The sequence was obtained from an adult in good health. The sample was peripheral blood, taken on day 0 of MenACWY control vaccination.

CDR3 sequence (DNA): TGTGCCAGCAGCTCCCCCCCTTCTGGCACAGATACGCAGTATTTT. It yields the protein CASSSPPSGTDTQYF. The rearrangement joins TRBV7-9 to TRBJ2-3, with no clear D. CDR3 size: 15 residues. Looked up from germline, CDR1 is SEHNR and CDR2 is FQNEAQ (reference sequence). V was shortened by 4 bases and J by 1 base, with 12 bases between the two germline ends.